This T cell receptor beta chain is from a study of T cell responses to AZD1222 COVID-19 vaccine. TCRdb's table, derived via immunoSEQ multiplex PCR, lists solely in-frame clones and lacks some. Of under 150,000 clones in the sample, 85% to 90% were seen once. Study-level points and caveats: There were mostly white British donors and more females than males, and clonal diversity was possibly underestimated. Regions left unmutated in variants are reportedly the target of nearly half of spike-specific TCRs.

The CDR3 runs 13 residues. Trimming shortened V by 2 bases and J by 1 base, and 3 bases separated the two germline ends. Points on this clone: Its specificity is not known.

The sequenced sample was peripheral blood, obtained on day 0 of AZD1222 vaccination. The chain carries TRBV12-3 or TRBV12-4 and TRBJ1-3, with D unresolved. This receptor was identified in an adult in good health. The CDR3 loop reads CASSLMSGNTIYF. Written as DNA, the CDR3 is TGTGCCAGCAGTTTAATGTCTGGAAACACCATATATTTT.